This T cell receptor beta chain derives from a study of radiotherapy plus CTLA-4 blockade in lung cancer. As for the study in general: 18% of patients responded objectively, and around 32% achieved disease control. Notes on the study in general: Interferon-beta, together with early blood T cell clone dynamics, reportedly best predicted response. TCR clones originating in tumors grew in number in blood after radiotherapy plus ipilimumab.

As for this clone: Its cognate antigen is unknown.

Produced via immunoSEQ multiplex PCR; TCRdb's table is partial and in-frame only. The sample includes about 76,000 clones, roughly 79% seen only once; the top ten take roughly 22%. Chemo-refractory metastatic non-small-cell lung cancer patients underwent focal radiation alongside CTLA-4 blockade with ipilimumab. This CDR3 spans 18 amino acids. Germline loops: CDR1 LGHNA, CDR2 YNFKEQ. V gave up 1 base and J gave up 0 bases, with 17 bases separating them. The sample here was peripheral blood, taken from a patient treated with radiotherapy plus ipilimumab. The rearrangement joins TRBV4-2 to TRBJ2-3; possibly TRBD2 for D (5 bases). The receptor was isolated from a human donor with non-small cell lung cancer whose response to radiotherapy plus ipilimumab could not be evaluated. Some clones in this sample may be carry-over from other donors' samples. The DNA of the CDR3 is TGTGCCAGCAGCCAAGCTATAAGCCGACTATCGAGCACAGATACGCAGTATTTT. Amino acids: CASSQAISRLSSTDTQYF.